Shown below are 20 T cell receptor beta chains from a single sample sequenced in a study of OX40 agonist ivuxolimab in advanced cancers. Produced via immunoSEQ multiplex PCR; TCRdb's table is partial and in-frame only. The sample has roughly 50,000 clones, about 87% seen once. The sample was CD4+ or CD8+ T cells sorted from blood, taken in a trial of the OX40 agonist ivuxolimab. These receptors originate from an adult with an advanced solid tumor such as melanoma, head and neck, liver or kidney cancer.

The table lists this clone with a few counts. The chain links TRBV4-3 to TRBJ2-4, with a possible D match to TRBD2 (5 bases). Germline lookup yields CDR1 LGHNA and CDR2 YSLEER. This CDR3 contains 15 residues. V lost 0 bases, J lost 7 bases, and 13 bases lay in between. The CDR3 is CASSQEERVTNIQYF. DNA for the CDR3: TGCGCCAGCAGCCAAGAGGAGAGGGTAACGAACATTCAGTACTTC.

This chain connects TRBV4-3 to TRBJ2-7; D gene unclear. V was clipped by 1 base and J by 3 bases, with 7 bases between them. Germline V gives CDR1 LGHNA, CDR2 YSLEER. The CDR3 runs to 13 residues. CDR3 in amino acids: CASSQVGGYEQYF. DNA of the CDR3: TGCGCCAGCAGCCAAGTCGGCGGCTACGAGCAGTACTTC.

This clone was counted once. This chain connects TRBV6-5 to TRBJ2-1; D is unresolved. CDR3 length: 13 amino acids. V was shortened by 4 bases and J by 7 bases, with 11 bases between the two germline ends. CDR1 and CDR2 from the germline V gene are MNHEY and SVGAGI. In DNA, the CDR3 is TGTGCCAGCAGTTTTATAGGTGTGAATGAGCAGTTCTTC. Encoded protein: CASSFIGVNEQFF.

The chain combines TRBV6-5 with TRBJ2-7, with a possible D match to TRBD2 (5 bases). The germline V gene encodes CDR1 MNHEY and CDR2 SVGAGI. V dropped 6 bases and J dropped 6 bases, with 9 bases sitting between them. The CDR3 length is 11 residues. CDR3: CASRTAGEQYF. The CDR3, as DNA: TGTGCCAGCAGGACGGCGGGCGAGCAGTACTTC.

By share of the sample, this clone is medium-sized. This CDR3 reads CASSPWGERGLRETQYF. CDR3 DNA sequence: TGTGCCAGCAGCCCGTGGGGGGAGAGGGGCTTGAGGGAGACCCAGTACTTC. The chain links TRBV5-6 to TRBJ2-5, with a weak D call TRBD2 (6 bases). The CDR3 sequence is 17 residues long. The germline V and J ends were trimmed by 4 bases and 5 bases, with 24 bases remaining between them. The germline V gene has CDR1 SGHDT and CDR2 YYEEEE.

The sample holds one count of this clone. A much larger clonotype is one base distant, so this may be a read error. For the CDR3, the DNA is TGTGCCGGCAGCTCAAACAGGGGGCCGGGGACTGAAGCTTTCTTT. Protein: CAGSSNRGPGTEAFF. This chain joins TRBV13 and TRBJ1-1, with 9 positions matching TRBD1. The CDR3 spans 15 residues. CDR1 and CDR2 (germline): PRHDT, FYEKMQ (reference sequence). Based on the CDR3 plus reference TRBV13 and TRBJ1-1, the full variable domain is AAGVIQSPRHLIKEKRETATLKCYPIPRHDTVYWYQQGPGQDPQFLISFYEKMQSDKGSIPDRFSAQQFSDYHSELNMSSLELGDSALYFCAGSSNRGPGTEAFFGQGTRLTVV.

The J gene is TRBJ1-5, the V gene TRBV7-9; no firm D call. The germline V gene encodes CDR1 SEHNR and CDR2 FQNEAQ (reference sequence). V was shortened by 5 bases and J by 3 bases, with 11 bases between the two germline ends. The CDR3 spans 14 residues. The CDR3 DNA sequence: TGTGCCAGCAGCACGACGCTTTACAATCAGCCCCAGCATTTT. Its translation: CASSTTLYNQPQHF.

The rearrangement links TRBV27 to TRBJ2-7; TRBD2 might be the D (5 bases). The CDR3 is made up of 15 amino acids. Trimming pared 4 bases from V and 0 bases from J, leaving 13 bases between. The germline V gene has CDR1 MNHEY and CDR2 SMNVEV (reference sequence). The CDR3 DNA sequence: TGTGCCAGCAGTTCCACCGGGGTTAGCTCCTACGAGCAGTACTTC. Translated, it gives CASSSTGVSSYEQYF.

CDR3 sequence reads: CASSLTRDRGNTGELFF. CDR3 sequence (DNA): TGTGCCAGCAGCCTGACCCGGGACAGGGGTAACACCGGGGAGCTGTTTTTT. The chain couples TRBV9 to TRBJ2-2, with 10 nucleotides matching TRBD1. CDR1 SGDLS and CDR2 YYNGEE come from the germline V gene. The CDR3 sequence is 17 residues long. J lost 2 bases, V lost 4 bases, and 8 bases had no gene match.

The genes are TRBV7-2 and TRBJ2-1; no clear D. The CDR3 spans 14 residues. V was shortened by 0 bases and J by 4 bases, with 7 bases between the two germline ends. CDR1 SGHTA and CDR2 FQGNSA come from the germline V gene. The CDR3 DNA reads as TGTGCCAGCAGCTTAGCCTCAGGATACAATGAGCAGTTCTTC. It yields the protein CASSLASGYNEQFF.

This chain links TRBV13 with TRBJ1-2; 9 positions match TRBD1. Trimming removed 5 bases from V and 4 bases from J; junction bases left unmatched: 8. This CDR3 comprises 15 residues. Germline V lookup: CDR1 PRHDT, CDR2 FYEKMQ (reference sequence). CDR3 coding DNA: TGTGCCAGCAGCGAAGCGGACAGGGGTCCCTATGGCTACACCTTC. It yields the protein CASSEADRGPYGYTF.

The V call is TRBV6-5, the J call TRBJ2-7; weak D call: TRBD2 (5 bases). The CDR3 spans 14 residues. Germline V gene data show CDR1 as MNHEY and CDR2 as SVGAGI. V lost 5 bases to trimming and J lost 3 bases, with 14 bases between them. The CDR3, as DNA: TGTGCCAGCAGTCCGAGGGCAGACTTCTACGAGCAGTACTTC. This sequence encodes CASSPRADFYEQYF.

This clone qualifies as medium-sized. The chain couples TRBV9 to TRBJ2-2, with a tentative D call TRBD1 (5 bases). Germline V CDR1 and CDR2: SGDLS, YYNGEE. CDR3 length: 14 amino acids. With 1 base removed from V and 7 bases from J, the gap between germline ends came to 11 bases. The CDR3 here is CASSVSGYGGELFF. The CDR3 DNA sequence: TGTGCCAGCAGCGTATCAGGGTACGGCGGGGAGCTGTTTTTT. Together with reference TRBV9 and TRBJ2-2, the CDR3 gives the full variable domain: DSGVTQTPKHLITATGQRVTLRCSPRSGDLSVYWYQQSLDQGLQFLIQYYNGEERAKGNILERFSAQQFPDLHSELNLSSLELGDSALYFCASSVSGYGGELFFGEGSRLTVL.

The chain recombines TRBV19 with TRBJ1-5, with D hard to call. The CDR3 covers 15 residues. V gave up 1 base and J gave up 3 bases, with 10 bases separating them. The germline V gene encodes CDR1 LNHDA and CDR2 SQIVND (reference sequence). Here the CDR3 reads CASSIVVISNQPQHF. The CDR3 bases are TGTGCCAGTAGTATAGTAGTAATTTCCAATCAGCCCCAGCATTTT.

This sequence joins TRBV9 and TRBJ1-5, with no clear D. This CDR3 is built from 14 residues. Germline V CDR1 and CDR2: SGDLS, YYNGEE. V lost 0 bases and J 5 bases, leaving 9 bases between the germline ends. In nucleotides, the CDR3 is TGTGCCAGCAGCGTAGAAGGTTTAGATCAGCCCCAGCATTTT. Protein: CASSVEGLDQPQHF.

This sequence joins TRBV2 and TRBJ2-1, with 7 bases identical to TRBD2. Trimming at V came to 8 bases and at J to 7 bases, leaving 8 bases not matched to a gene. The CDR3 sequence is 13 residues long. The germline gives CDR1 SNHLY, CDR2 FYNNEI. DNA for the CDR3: TGTGCCAGCCCGGGGCTAGCGGTGAATGAGCAGTTCTTC. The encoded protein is CASPGLAVNEQFF.

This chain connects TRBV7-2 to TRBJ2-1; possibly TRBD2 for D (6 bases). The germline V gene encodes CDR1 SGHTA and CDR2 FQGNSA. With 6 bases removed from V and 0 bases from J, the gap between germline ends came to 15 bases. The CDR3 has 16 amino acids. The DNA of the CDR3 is TGTGCCAGCAGGTCGGAGGGCGCGAGCTCCTACAATGAGCAGTTCTTC. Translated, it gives CASRSEGASSYNEQFF.

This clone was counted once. CDR3 sequence (DNA): TGTGCCAGCAGTGTTTCCGGGGCGGGTGGCTACACCTTC. This sequence encodes CASSVSGAGGYTF. The rearrangement links TRBV27 to TRBJ1-2; D possibly corresponds to TRBD1 (5 bases). The CDR3 sequence is 13 residues long. Germline V gives CDR1 MNHEY, CDR2 SMNVEV (reference sequence). V shed 5 bases and J shed 7 bases, with 14 bases lying between them.

The CDR3: CASSDLGLEETQYF. The CDR3 DNA reads TGTGCCAGCAGTGATCTGGGGCTTGAGGAGACCCAGTACTTC. The J gene is TRBJ2-5, the V gene TRBV6-1, with D maybe TRBD1 (5 bases). The CDR3 is made up of 14 amino acids. From germline, CDR1 is MNHNS and CDR2 SASEGT. V lost 3 bases and J lost 5, with 13 bases in between.

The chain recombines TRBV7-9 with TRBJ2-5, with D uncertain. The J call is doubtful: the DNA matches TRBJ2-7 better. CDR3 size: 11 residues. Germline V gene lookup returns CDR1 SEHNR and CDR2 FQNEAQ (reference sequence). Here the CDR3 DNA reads TGTGCCAGCAGCTTCTCCTACGAGCAGTACTTC. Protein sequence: CASSFSYEQYF.